This TCR beta chain was sequenced for a study of T cells in localized non-small cell lung cancer. Data came from immunoSEQ multiplex PCR; TCRdb stores just in-frame clones and leaves some out. The sample has just under 80,000 clones; 65% to 85% are singletons. About this clone itself: The antigen is unknown.

Findings of the study overall: Analysis by sequencing included only one tumor region, so heterogeneity remains possible. Adjacent uninvolved lung tissue had the highest T cell clonality, exceeding tumor. Appearances in adjacent lung were noted for a median approximately 50 of the top 100 tumor clones.

This sequence was found in a female donor at least 60 years old with stage I lung adenocarcinoma. The sequencing used peripheral blood, collected before any cancer treatment.

The CDR3 bases are TGCGCCAGCAGCCCTAACAGGGCTAATGGCTACACCTTC. Translation gives CASSPNRANGYTF. The chain employs TRBV5-1 and TRBJ1-2; D might be TRBD1 (6 bases). This CDR3 contains 13 residues. Per the germline V gene, CDR1 is SGHRS and CDR2 is YFSETQ. Between the trimmed V and J ends, which lost 4 bases and 6 bases, there was a span of 13 bases.